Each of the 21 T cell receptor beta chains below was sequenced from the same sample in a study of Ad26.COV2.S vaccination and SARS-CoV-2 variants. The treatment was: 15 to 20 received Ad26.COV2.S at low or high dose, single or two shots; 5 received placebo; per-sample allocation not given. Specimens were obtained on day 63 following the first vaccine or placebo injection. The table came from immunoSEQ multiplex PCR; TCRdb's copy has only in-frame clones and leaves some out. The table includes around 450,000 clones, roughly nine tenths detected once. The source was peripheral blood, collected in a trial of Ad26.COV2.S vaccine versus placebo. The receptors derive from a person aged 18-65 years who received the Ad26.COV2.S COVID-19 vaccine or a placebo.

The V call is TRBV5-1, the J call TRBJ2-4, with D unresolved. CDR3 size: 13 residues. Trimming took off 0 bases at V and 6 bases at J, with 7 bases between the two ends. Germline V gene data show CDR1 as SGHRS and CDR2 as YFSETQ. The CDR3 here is CASSLGAANIQYF. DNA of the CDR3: TGCGCCAGCAGCTTGGGGGCGGCAAACATTCAGTACTTC.

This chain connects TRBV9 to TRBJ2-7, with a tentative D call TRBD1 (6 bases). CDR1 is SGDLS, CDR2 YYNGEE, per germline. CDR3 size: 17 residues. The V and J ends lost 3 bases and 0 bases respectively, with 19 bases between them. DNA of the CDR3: TGTGCCAGCAGCGCAGGAAAAACAAACAGGGACTCCTACGAGCAGTACTTC. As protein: CASSAGKTNRDSYEQYF.

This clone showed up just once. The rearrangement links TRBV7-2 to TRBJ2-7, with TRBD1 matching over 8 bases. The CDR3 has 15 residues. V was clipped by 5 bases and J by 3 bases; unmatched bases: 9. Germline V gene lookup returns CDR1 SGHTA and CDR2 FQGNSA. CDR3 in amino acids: CASSTTGGRGYEQYF. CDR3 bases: TGTGCCAGCAGCACTACAGGGGGTAGAGGCTACGAGCAGTACTTC.

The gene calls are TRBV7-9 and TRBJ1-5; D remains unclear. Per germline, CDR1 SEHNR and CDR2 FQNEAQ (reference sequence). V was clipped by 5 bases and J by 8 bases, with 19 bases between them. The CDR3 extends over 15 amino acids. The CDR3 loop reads CASSPTGGPTEPQHF. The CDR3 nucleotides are TGTGCCAGCAGCCCGACCGGTGGGCCGACTGAGCCCCAGCATTTT.

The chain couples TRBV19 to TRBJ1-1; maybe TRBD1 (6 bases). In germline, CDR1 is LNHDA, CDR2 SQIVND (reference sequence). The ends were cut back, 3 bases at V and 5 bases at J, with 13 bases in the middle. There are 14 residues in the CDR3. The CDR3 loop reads CASSMARGKTEAFF. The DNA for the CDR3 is TGTGCCAGTAGTATGGCCAGGGGAAAGACTGAAGCTTTCTTT.

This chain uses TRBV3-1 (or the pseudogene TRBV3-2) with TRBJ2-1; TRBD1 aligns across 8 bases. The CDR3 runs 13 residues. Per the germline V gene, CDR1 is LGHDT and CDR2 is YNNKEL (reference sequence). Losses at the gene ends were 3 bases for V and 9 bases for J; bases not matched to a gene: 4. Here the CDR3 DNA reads TGTGCCAGCAGCCAGACAGGGGAACTTGAGCAGTTCTTC. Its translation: CASSQTGELEQFF.

This CDR3 is CASSRGQAGETQYF. The CDR3 nucleotides read TGCGCCAGCAGCCGGGGACAGGCGGGAGAGACCCAGTACTTC. The V call is TRBV5-1, the J call TRBJ2-5; 8 bases agree with TRBD1. Germline lookup yields CDR1 SGHRS and CDR2 YFSETQ. V was pared by 4 bases and J by 4 bases, with 6 bases of the junction left unmatched. The CDR3 sequence is 14 residues long. Supplemented by reference TRBV5-1 and TRBJ2-5, the full variable domain reads KAGVTQTPRYLIKTRGQQVTLSCSPISGHRSVSWYQQTPGQGLQFLFEYFSETQRNKGNFPGRFSGRQFSNSRSEMNVSTLELGDSALYLCASSRGQAGETQYFGPGTRLLVL.

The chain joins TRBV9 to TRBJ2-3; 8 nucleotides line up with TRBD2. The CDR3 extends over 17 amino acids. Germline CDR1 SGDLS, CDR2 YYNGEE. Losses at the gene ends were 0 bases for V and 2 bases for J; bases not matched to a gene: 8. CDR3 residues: CASSVGSGGGHTDTQYF. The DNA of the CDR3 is TGTGCCAGCAGCGTAGGTTCGGGCGGGGGGCACACAGATACGCAGTATTTT. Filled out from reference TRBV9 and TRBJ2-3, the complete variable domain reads DSGVTQTPKHLITATGQRVTLRCSPRSGDLSVYWYQQSLDQGLQFLIQYYNGEERAKGNILERFSAQQFPDLHSELNLSSLELGDSALYFCASSVGSGGGHTDTQYFGPGTRLTVL.

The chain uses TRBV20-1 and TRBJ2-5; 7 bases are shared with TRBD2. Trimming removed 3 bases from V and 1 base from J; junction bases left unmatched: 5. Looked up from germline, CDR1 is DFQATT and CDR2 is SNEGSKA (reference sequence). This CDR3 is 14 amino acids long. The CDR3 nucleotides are TGCAGTGCTAGTCACTCTAGCGGCCAAGAGACCCAGTACTTC. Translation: CSASHSSGQETQYF.

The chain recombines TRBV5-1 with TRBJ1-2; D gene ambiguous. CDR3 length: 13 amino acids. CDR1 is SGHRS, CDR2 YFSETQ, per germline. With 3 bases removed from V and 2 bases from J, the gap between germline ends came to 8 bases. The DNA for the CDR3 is TGCGCCAGCAGCTCTGCAGAGAACTATGGCTACACCTTC. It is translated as CASSSAENYGYTF.

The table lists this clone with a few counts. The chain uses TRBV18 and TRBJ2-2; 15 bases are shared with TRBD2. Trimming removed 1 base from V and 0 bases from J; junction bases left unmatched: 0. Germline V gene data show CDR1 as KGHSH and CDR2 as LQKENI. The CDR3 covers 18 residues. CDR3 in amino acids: CASSPRTSGRANTGELFF. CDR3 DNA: TGTGCCAGCTCACCACGGACTAGCGGGAGGGCGAACACCGGGGAGCTGTTTTTT.

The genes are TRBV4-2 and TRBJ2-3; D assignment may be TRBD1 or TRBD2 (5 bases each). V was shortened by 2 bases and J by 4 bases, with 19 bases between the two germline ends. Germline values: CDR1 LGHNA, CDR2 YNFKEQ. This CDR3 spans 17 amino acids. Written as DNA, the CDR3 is TGTGCCAGCAGCCAAAAGACCGGGGCTCCCCGCGCAGATACGCAGTATTTT. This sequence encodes CASSQKTGAPRADTQYF.

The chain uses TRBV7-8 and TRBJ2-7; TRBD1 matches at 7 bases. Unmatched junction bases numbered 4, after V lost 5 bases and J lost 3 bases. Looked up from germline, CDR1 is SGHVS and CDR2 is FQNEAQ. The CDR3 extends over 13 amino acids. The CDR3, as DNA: TGTGCCAGCAGCCCTAACAGGGGCTACGAGCAGTACTTC. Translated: CASSPNRGYEQYF.

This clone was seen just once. CDR3 DNA: TGTGCCAGCAGTTATGGCGGGAACAGGCTTAGCACTGAAGCTTTCTTT. This gives the protein CASSYGGNRLSTEAFF. This rearrangement joins TRBV6-2 or TRBV6-3 to TRBJ1-1; D is perhaps TRBD1 (5 bases). The V end was cut by 3 bases, the J end by 4 bases, with 18 bases between. The CDR3 extends over 16 amino acids. Per germline, CDR1 MNHEY and CDR2 SVGEGT.

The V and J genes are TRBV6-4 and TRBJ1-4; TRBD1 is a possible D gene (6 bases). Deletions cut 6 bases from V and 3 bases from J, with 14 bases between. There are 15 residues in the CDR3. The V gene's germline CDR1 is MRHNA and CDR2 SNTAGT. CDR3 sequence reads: CASSLTTGPNEKLFF. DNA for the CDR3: TGTGCCAGCAGCCTCACGACAGGACCTAATGAAAAACTGTTTTTT.

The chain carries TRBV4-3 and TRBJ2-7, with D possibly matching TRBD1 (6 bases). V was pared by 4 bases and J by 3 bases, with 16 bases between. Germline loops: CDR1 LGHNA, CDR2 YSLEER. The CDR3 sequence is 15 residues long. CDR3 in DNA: TGCGCCAGCAGCCGCCGGACCGAGGGGGACTACGAGCAGTACTTC. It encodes CASSRRTEGDYEQYF.

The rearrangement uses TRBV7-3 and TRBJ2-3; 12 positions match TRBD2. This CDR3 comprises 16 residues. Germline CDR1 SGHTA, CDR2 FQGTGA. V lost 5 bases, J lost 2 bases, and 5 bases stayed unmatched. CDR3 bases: TGTGCCAGCAGCCGGGGGACTAGCGGGCCCACAGATACGCAGTATTTT. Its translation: CASSRGTSGPTDTQYF.

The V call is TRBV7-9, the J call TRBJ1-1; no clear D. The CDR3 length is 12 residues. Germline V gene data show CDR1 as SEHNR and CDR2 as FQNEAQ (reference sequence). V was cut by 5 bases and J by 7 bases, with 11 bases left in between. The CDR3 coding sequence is TGTGCCAGCAGCCCAACCTTCGTTGAAGCTTTCTTT. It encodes CASSPTFVEAFF.

CDR3 nucleotides: TGCAGTGCTAGTGCTCGGGACAGCTATGGCTACACCTTC. It is translated as CSASARDSYGYTF. The chain has TRBV20-1 and TRBJ1-2, with 7 bases identical to TRBD1. From germline, CDR1 is DFQATT and CDR2 SNEGSKA (reference sequence). CDR3 length equals 13 residues. Trimming removed 3 bases from V and 4 bases from J; junction bases left unmatched: 5.

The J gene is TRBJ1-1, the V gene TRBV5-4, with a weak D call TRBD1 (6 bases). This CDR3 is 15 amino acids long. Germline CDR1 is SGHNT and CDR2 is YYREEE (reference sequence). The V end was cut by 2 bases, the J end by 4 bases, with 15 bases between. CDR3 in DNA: TGTGCCAGCAGCTTCGGGGGCCCGGCCCGCACTGAAGCTTTCTTT. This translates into CASSFGGPARTEAFF.

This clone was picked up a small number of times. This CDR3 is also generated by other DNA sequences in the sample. This CDR3 is CASSVGQNTGELFF. The CDR3 DNA follows: TGTGCCAGCAGCGTAGGGCAGAACACCGGGGAGCTGTTTTTT. The rearrangement joins TRBV9 to TRBJ2-2; D is ambiguous. V gave up 0 bases and J gave up 1 base, with 4 bases separating them. The CDR3 extends over 14 amino acids. Germline lookup yields CDR1 SGDLS and CDR2 YYNGEE. The full variable domain, its missing parts supplied by reference TRBV9 and TRBJ2-2, is DSGVTQTPKHLITATGQRVTLRCSPRSGDLSVYWYQQSLDQGLQFLIQYYNGEERAKGNILERFSAQQFPDLHSELNLSSLELGDSALYFCASSVGQNTGELFFGEGSRLTVL.